This T cell receptor beta chain originates from a study of shared T cell receptors in the human thymus. Data came from immunoSEQ multiplex PCR; TCRdb stores just in-frame clones and leaves some out. The top ten clones hold less than 0.015% of a sample with approximately 490,000 clones, about 84% of them seen once. Germline lookup yields CDR1 GTSNPN and CDR2 SVGIG (reference sequence). J was trimmed by 2 bases and V by 1 base; bases with no gene match: 10. CDR3 length: 16 residues. The same sample was also studied in work on human thymus T cells. That study reports: Serving as donors were healthy Finnish infants, each of whom was having open corrective surgery for congenital heart defects. Resections were taken during corrective heart surgery, and the thymus tissue came from these. Gene usage for V and J segments appeared biased in thymic and blood repertoires. Related studies found that unrelated individuals share highly overlapping thymic repertoires.

The chain combines TRBV30 with TRBJ2-7; 8 bases are a match to TRBD2. Sample: thymocytes. The sequence came from a boy younger than two with a congenital heart defect. The CDR3 DNA reads as TGTGCCTGGAGTGCCCTCCTAGCGGGCGCCCCCTACGAGCAGTACTTC. As protein: CAWSALLAGAPYEQYF.